The T cell receptor (beta chain) described here comes from a study of naive and memory T cell subsets. This clonotype showed up many times. A UMI-containing oligonucleotide was joined by 3' ligation to the TCR cDNA template. Input was roughly 1 to 1000 ng of DNase-treated total RNA without cell sorting. Germline loops: CDR1 SGHTA, CDR2 FQGNSA. Between the trimmed V and J ends, which lost 6 bases and 4 bases, there was a span of 24 bases. This CDR3 comprises 17 residues. Four PCR rounds used nested alpha and beta constant region primers plus the SP2 primer. Blood and skin TCR RNA was reverse transcribed with alpha and beta constant primers. MiXCR, run by TCRdb on the 5' RACE reads, gives a single entry per CDR3 protein. The sample has tens of thousands of distinct CDR3 sequences; roughly 7.5% are singletons.

The receptor was isolated from a female donor in good health. V gene TRBV7-2 combines with J gene TRBJ1-1, with TRBD1 as a possible D gene (6 bases). The CDR3 sequence: CASSRFMGGGVGTEAFF. The CDR3 DNA follows: TGTGCCAGCAGTCGATTCATGGGGGGCGGGGTGGGCACTGAAGCTTTCTTT.